This entry lists 8 T cell receptor beta chains sequenced from one sample in a study of cytomegalovirus exposure and HLA in healthy donors. PCR primers comprised 60 Vbeta and 13 Jbeta primers. Assay used: immunoSEQ multiplex PCR; TCRdb lists only in-frame clones, some missing. The top ten hold about 12% of the sample, which has roughly 170,000 clones, around 80% seen once. What was sequenced was PBMCs. These receptors were taken from a woman aged 45-65 years in good health and CMV-seropositive.

The chain carries TRBV15 and TRBJ2-2, with a tentative D call TRBD2 (5 bases). Germline V gene lookup returns CDR1 LNHNV and CDR2 YYDKDF (reference sequence). CDR3 length: 14 residues. V lost 2 bases, J lost 6 bases, and 10 bases lay in between. The CDR3 coding sequence is TGTGCCACCAGCAGATCATACGGGGCCGGGGAGCTGTTTTTT. This encodes CATSRSYGAGELFF.

The genes are TRBV5-8 and TRBJ2-3; 7 bases align to TRBD1. J lost 3 bases, V lost 0 bases, and 4 bases had no gene match. Germline assignment: CDR1 SGHTS and CDR2 YDEGEE. The CDR3 runs to 15 residues. The CDR3 here is CASSLDRGPTDTQYF. The CDR3 region has the DNA TGTGCCAGCAGCTTGGACAGGGGTCCGACAGATACGCAGTATTTT.

This rearrangement joins TRBV5-5 to TRBJ1-3; D might be TRBD1 (6 bases). The CDR3 consists of 13 residues. With 4 bases removed from V and 3 bases from J, the gap between germline ends came to 8 bases. Germline loops: CDR1 SGHKS, CDR2 YYEKEE (reference sequence). CDR3 bases: TGTGCCAGCAGCAGGACAGATGGAAACACCATATATTTT. It codes for CASSRTDGNTIYF.

The chain has TRBV7-8 and TRBJ2-3, with 10 bases identical to TRBD1. Germline CDR1 is SGHVS and CDR2 is FQNEAQ. This CDR3 spans 14 amino acids. V lost 9 bases to trimming and J lost 3 bases; unmatched junction nucleotides: 6. The CDR3 reads CASNPGQGTDTQYF. The CDR3 coding sequence is TGTGCCAGTAACCCGGGACAGGGGACAGATACGCAGTATTTT.

The sample holds a few counts of this clone. The chain uses TRBV5-6 and TRBJ1-1; D not certain. The CDR3 sequence is 13 residues long. The V end lost 9 bases, the J end lost 0 bases, and 12 bases lay between the germline ends. Germline CDR1 and CDR2: SGHDT and YYEEEE. Written as DNA, the CDR3 is TGTGCCACCACCTCGGGGATGAACACTGAAGCTTTCTTT. This encodes CATTSGMNTEAFF.

A few counts support this clone. This chain joins TRBV9 and TRBJ2-2, with TRBD2 matching 8 bases. The CDR3 is 16 amino acids. After removal of 0 bases from V and 4 bases from J, the junction contained 5 bases not matched to a gene. Per the germline V gene, CDR1 is SGDLS and CDR2 is YYNGEE. CDR3 in amino acids: CASSVDPGGGTGELFF. CDR3 coding DNA: TGTGCCAGCAGCGTAGACCCCGGGGGGGGCACCGGGGAGCTGTTTTTT.

The chain carries TRBV6-5 and TRBJ2-7; TRBD2 is a possible D gene (6 bases). Germline CDR1 MNHEY, CDR2 SVGAGI. V was cut by 6 bases and J by 5 bases, with 8 bases left in between. The CDR3 has 11 residues. The DNA for the CDR3 is TGTGCCAGCAGCAAGCGGGACGAGCAGTACTTC. This codes for CASSKRDEQYF.

This clone was seen more than once but under ten times. This chain links TRBV14 with TRBJ2-5; 11 bases map to TRBD1. The CDR3 has 16 amino acids. Germline V gives CDR1 SGHDN, CDR2 FVKESK. After removal of 3 bases from V and 2 bases from J, the junction contained 5 bases not matched to a gene. CDR3 region: CASSHGGTGGQETQYF. The CDR3 DNA is TGTGCCAGCAGCCACGGAGGGACAGGGGGGCAAGAGACCCAGTACTTC.